These 30 T cell receptor beta chains originate from one sample sequenced in a study of cytotoxic CD8 clonotypes in ibrutinib-treated CLL. TCRdb's table, derived via immunoSEQ multiplex PCR, lists solely in-frame clones and lacks some. The sample has hundreds of thousands of clones, roughly 70% seen once. Sequences were derived from PBMCs, sampled after 36 months of ibrutinib treatment. Receptor source: a human donor with chronic lymphocytic leukemia.

This chain links TRBV5-1 with TRBJ2-5; TRBD2 is a possible D gene (5 bases). Trimming left V 0 bases short and J 4 bases short, with 10 bases between. CDR1 SGHRS and CDR2 YFSETQ come from the germline V gene. CDR3 length equals 14 residues. In nucleotides, the CDR3 is TGCGCCAGCAGCTTGGGGCCGGGGTCAGAGACCCAGTACTTC. Protein sequence: CASSLGPGSETQYF.

This chain uses TRBV9 with TRBJ2-5, with D hard to call. This CDR3 is 12 amino acids long. Trimming cost V 0 bases and J 9 bases, with 9 bases left between them. Germline V gene sequence: CDR1 SGDLS, CDR2 YYNGEE. CDR3 amino acids: CASSVGFTAQYF. In DNA, the CDR3 is TGTGCCAGCAGCGTAGGCTTCACAGCCCAGTACTTC.

The V and J genes are TRBV28 and TRBJ2-1; 13 positions agree with TRBD2. V was pared by 1 base and J by 4 bases, with 7 bases of the junction left unmatched. CDR3 length: 18 amino acids. CDR1 and CDR2 (germline): MDHEN, SYDVKM. The CDR3 bases are TGTGCCAGCAGTTTATACGGCACTAGCGGGAGGGATTACAATGAGCAGTTCTTC. It translates to CASSLYGTSGRDYNEQFF.

The chain recombines TRBV25-1 with TRBJ2-7; D is possibly TRBD1 or TRBD2 (6 bases each). This CDR3 has 15 residues. The V end lost 0 bases, the J end lost 3 bases, and 12 bases lay between the germline ends. The V gene's germline CDR1 is MGHDK and CDR2 SYGVNS. The CDR3: CASSEYSGRGYEQYF. DNA for the CDR3: TGTGCCAGCAGTGAATATAGCGGCAGGGGCTACGAGCAGTACTTC.

This chain connects TRBV13 to TRBJ2-7, with 13 bases that match TRBD2. V lost 0 bases to trimming and J lost 4 bases; unmatched junction nucleotides: 0. The V gene's germline CDR1 is PRHDT and CDR2 FYEKMQ (reference sequence). The length of the CDR3 is 15 residues. The CDR3, as DNA: TGTGCCAGCAGCTTAGGACTAGCGGGAGGGTACGAGCAGTACTTC. Its protein product is CASSLGLAGGYEQYF. The variable domain in full, with the rest retrieved from reference TRBV13 and TRBJ2-7, is AAGVIQSPRHLIKEKRETATLKCYPIPRHDTVYWYQQGPGQDPQFLISFYEKMQSDKGSIPDRFSAQQFSDYHSELNMSSLELGDSALYFCASSLGLAGGYEQYFGPGTRLTVT.

This chain links TRBV29-1 with TRBJ2-2; D is ambiguous. The CDR3 is made up of 13 amino acids. The ends were cut back, 6 bases at V and 4 bases at J, with 12 bases in the middle. CDR1 and CDR2 from the germline V gene are SQVTM and ANQGSEA. The CDR3 loop is CSVHDPSTGELFF. CDR3 DNA sequence: TGCAGCGTCCACGACCCATCCACCGGGGAGCTGTTTTTT.

This rearrangement joins TRBV19 to TRBJ2-3, with 12 bases lining up with TRBD1. The V gene end was trimmed by 5 bases and the J gene end by 6 bases; junction bases not matched to a gene: 6. The CDR3 has 15 amino acids. Germline V gives CDR1 LNHDA, CDR2 SQIVND (reference sequence). The CDR3 DNA reads as TGTGCCAGTAGTCGTCGGGACAGGGGGCTCGATACGCAGTATTTT. Its translation is CASSRRDRGLDTQYF. The whole variable domain, filled in from reference TRBV19 and TRBJ2-3, reads DGGITQSPKYLFRKEGQNVTLSCEQNLNHDAMYWYRQDPGQGLRLIYYSQIVNDFQKGDIAEGYSVSREKKESFPLTVTSAQKNPTAFYLCASSRRDRGLDTQYFGPGTRLTVL.

The chain joins TRBV28 to TRBJ2-2; 11 nucleotides agree with TRBD1. Germline CDR1 MDHEN, CDR2 SYDVKM. The length of the CDR3 is 19 residues. V lost 5 bases and J lost 7; bases outside the gene matches: 18. This CDR3 is CASSSPRTGGPYSYGELFF. The CDR3 DNA reads as TGTGCCAGCAGTAGCCCGAGGACAGGGGGCCCTTATTCCTACGGGGAGCTGTTTTTT.

This chain links TRBV30 with TRBJ1-5; D possibly corresponds to TRBD1 (6 bases). The CDR3 is 14 residues long. The germline V gene has CDR1 GTSNPN and CDR2 SVGIG (reference sequence). The V gene lost 3 bases and the J gene lost 6 bases, with 15 bases spanning the gap. The chain's CDR3 is CAWSLRQGSQPQHF. DNA of the CDR3: TGTGCCTGGAGCCTCAGGCAGGGGAGTCAGCCCCAGCATTTT.

The table lists this clone with a few counts. The chain joins TRBV5-1 to TRBJ2-3, with 7 bases matching TRBD1. CDR3 length: 15 amino acids. Trimming took 4 bases from V and 3 from J; bases not matched to a gene: 8. CDR1 and CDR2 (germline): SGHRS, YFSETQ. CDR3 in amino acids: CASSIDRVETDTQYF. The CDR3 bases are TGCGCCAGCAGCATAGACAGGGTCGAAACAGATACGCAGTATTTT.

The chain carries TRBV10-3 and TRBJ2-3, with 9 bases lining up with TRBD1. Germline V lookup: CDR1 ENHRY, CDR2 SYGVKD. V trimming: 9 bases; J trimming: 6 bases; junction bases outside the gene matches: 7. The CDR3 covers 13 residues. The CDR3 is CAMMGQGSDTQYF. The CDR3 nucleotides read TGTGCCATGATGGGACAGGGTTCCGATACGCAGTATTTT.

This clone was counted a single time. The J gene is TRBJ1-6, the V gene TRBV9; weak D call: TRBD1 (5 bases). Germline CDR1 reads SGDLS; CDR2 reads YYNGEE. CDR3 length: 15 residues. Trimming removed 3 bases from V and 6 bases from J, with 13 bases in between. CDR3 nucleotides: TGTGCCAGCAGCGCTCCGGGACGGACTAATTCACCCCTCCACTTT. This encodes CASSAPGRTNSPLHF.

The V call is TRBV27, the J call TRBJ2-5, with D maybe TRBD2 (6 bases). The CDR3 runs to 14 residues. Trimming removed 6 bases from V and 5 bases from J, with 16 bases in between. The germline gives CDR1 MNHEY, CDR2 SMNVEV (reference sequence). CDR3 coding DNA: TGTGCCAGCAGCCCGGTCCTTAGCGGCGAGACCCAGTACTTC. It codes for CASSPVLSGETQYF.

J is TRBJ2-1 and V is TRBV7-9, with D perhaps matching TRBD2 (5 bases). The germline V and J ends were trimmed by 5 bases and 8 bases, with 10 bases remaining between them. The CDR3 spans 12 residues. In germline, CDR1 is SEHNR, CDR2 FQNEAQ (reference sequence). CDR3 DNA sequence: TGTGCCAGCAGCACGGGGTGGGATGAGCAGTTCTTC. Amino acid sequence: CASSTGWDEQFF.

This chain joins TRBV13 and TRBJ2-2, with D unclear. Trimming cost V 5 bases and J 4 bases, with 5 bases left between them. Germline CDR1 PRHDT, CDR2 FYEKMQ (reference sequence). The CDR3 consists of 12 residues. CDR3 sequence: CASSPLTGELFF. The CDR3 DNA follows: TGTGCCAGCAGCCCTCTCACCGGGGAGCTGTTTTTT.

This clone was seen a handful of times. The chain links TRBV5-4 to TRBJ2-7; tentatively, D is TRBD2 (5 bases). Trimming removed 3 bases at V and 3 bases at J, with 13 bases between. The CDR3 is 14 amino acids. Germline V gives CDR1 SGHNT, CDR2 YYREEE (reference sequence). CDR3 DNA: TGTGCCAGCAGCTCAGGAGGTTTTAACTACGAGCAGTACTTC. Translated: CASSSGGFNYEQYF. Full variable domain (missing parts from reference TRBV5-4 and TRBJ2-7): ETGVTQSPTHLIKTRGQQVTLRCSSQSGHNTVSWYQQALGQGPQFIFQYYREEENGRGNFPPRFSGLQFPNYSSELNVNALELDDSALYLCASSSGGFNYEQYFGPGTRLTVT.

This clone was detected a few times. V and J are TRBV7-9 and TRBJ1-2; D gene uncertain. Trimming left V 4 bases short and J 6 bases short, with 9 bases between. The CDR3 contains 12 residues. Germline CDR1 reads SEHNR; CDR2 reads FQNEAQ (reference sequence). The CDR3 spells CASSSPADGYTF. The CDR3 bases are TGTGCCAGCAGCTCTCCCGCGGATGGCTACACCTTC.

V is TRBV7-2 and J is TRBJ2-1, with D maybe TRBD2 (6 bases). V was trimmed by 7 bases and J by 4 bases, leaving 20 bases between them. Per germline, CDR1 SGHTA and CDR2 FQGNSA. The length of the CDR3 is 16 residues. CDR3 amino acids: CASTPGLSQEYNEQFF. For the CDR3, the DNA is TGTGCCAGCACCCCGGGACTCAGCCAAGAATACAATGAGCAGTTCTTC.

This clone has only a few counts. The V call is TRBV5-1, the J call TRBJ2-7; possible D gene TRBD1, 5 bases. The CDR3 covers 14 residues. Germline V gene data show CDR1 as SGHRS and CDR2 as YFSETQ. Trimming took 1 base from V and 1 from J, leaving 9 bases between them. The chain's CDR3 is CASSLSTVSYEQYF. The CDR3 bases are TGCGCCAGCAGCTTGTCGACAGTATCCTACGAGCAGTACTTC. The full variable domain, its missing parts supplied by reference TRBV5-1 and TRBJ2-7, is KAGVTQTPRYLIKTRGQQVTLSCSPISGHRSVSWYQQTPGQGLQFLFEYFSETQRNKGNFPGRFSGRQFSNSRSEMNVSTLELGDSALYLCASSLSTVSYEQYFGPGTRLTVT.

This clone was seen a few times. The chain couples TRBV9 to TRBJ1-1, with 7 positions matching TRBD1. CDR1 is SGDLS, CDR2 YYNGEE, per germline. The ends lost 4 bases at V and 1 base at J; junction bases unmatched: 4. The CDR3 consists of 14 residues. This CDR3 is CASSPRQGNTEAFF. DNA of the CDR3: TGTGCCAGCAGCCCGCGACAGGGGAACACTGAAGCTTTCTTT.

A word on this clone: The identical CDR3 is also encoded by other nucleotide sequences in the sample. The chain has TRBV6-6 and TRBJ2-7; a weak D match, TRBD1 (5 bases). This CDR3 spans 12 amino acids. V gave up 5 bases and J gave up 4 bases, with 9 bases separating them. Germline V lookup: CDR1 MNHNY, CDR2 SVGAGI (reference sequence). CDR3 in DNA: TGTGCCAGCAGTAGTCAGGGTTACGAGCAGTACTTC. Translated: CASSSQGYEQYF.

The chain joins TRBV28 to TRBJ1-5; 9 bases fit TRBD1. The CDR3 contains 15 residues. The junction had 6 bases not matched to a gene; V was cut back by 3 bases and J by 6 bases. The germline gives CDR1 MDHEN, CDR2 SYDVKM. The CDR3 DNA follows: TGTGCCAGCAGTTTTCGGACAGGGGCTTCTCAGCCCCAGCATTTT. This codes for CASSFRTGASQPQHF.

The chain uses TRBV11-2 and TRBJ2-1, with D perhaps TRBD2 (7 bases). Germline V lookup: CDR1 SGHAT, CDR2 FQNNGV. The CDR3 is 16 amino acids. V was trimmed by 8 bases and J by 2 bases, leaving 19 bases between them. CDR3 sequence reads: CASGRRTAGPYNEQFF. DNA for the CDR3: TGTGCCAGCGGTAGGAGGACAGCGGGACCCTACAATGAGCAGTTCTTC.

This clone was recorded only once. The chain joins TRBV9 to TRBJ1-2, with 11 bases matching TRBD1. V shed 2 bases, J shed 5 bases, and the junction held 2 bases outside the gene matches. Germline CDR1 SGDLS, CDR2 YYNGEE. This CDR3 region has 14 residues. The CDR3 coding sequence is TGTGCCAGCAGCGTCGGACAGGGGGCTTATGGCTACACCTTC. This sequence encodes CASSVGQGAYGYTF.

The chain carries TRBV29-1 and TRBJ2-3; 13 bases fit TRBD2. Germline CDR1 and CDR2: SQVTM and ANQGSEA. This CDR3 has 13 residues. Germline trimming cut 7 bases from V and 8 bases from J; bases unmatched to any gene: 6. In nucleotides, the CDR3 is TGCAGCGCGTCGACTAGCGGGGGGATTACGCAGTATTTT. Translated, it gives CSASTSGGITQYF.

The rearrangement joins TRBV29-1 to TRBJ2-1; 14 nucleotides agree with TRBD2. V gave up 0 bases and J gave up 9 bases; unmatched junction bases: 4. Germline V gives CDR1 SQVTM, CDR2 ANQGSEA. The CDR3 consists of 15 residues. The chain's CDR3 is CSVEDRGTSGSEQFF. The CDR3 region has the DNA TGCAGCGTTGAAGATCGGGGGACTAGCGGGAGTGAGCAGTTCTTC.

CDR3 amino acids: CASSYSTYNEQFF. The CDR3 DNA reads as TGTGCCAGCAGTTACTCCACCTACAATGAGCAGTTCTTC. The chain couples TRBV6-5 to TRBJ2-1; D not resolved. V lost 0 bases to trimming and J lost 2 bases, with 2 bases between them. Germline V CDR1 and CDR2: MNHEY, SVGAGI. This CDR3 spans 13 amino acids.

Here the CDR3 reads CASSFSAGRYEQYF. The DNA of the CDR3 is TGTGCCAGCAGCTTTTCGGCAGGGCGGTACGAGCAGTACTTC. V usage is TRBV7-9 and J usage is TRBJ2-7; D is possibly TRBD1 (5 bases). The germline V gene encodes CDR1 SEHNR and CDR2 FQNEAQ (reference sequence). The CDR3 totals 14 residues. V lost 3 bases, J lost 4 bases, and 13 bases lay in between.

CDR3 sequence (DNA): TGTGCCACCGACAGGGAAGGGGAACAGTACTTC. Translation: CATDREGEQYF. The chain uses TRBV28 and TRBJ2-7, with 7 bases fitting TRBD1. Germline V CDR1 and CDR2: MDHEN, SYDVKM. The CDR3 is 11 residues long. The J segment lost 10 bases and the V segment lost 10 bases, leaving 10 bases of the junction unmatched.

This clone was detected a few times. This chain joins TRBV9 and TRBJ2-3; no clear D gene. The germline V and J ends were trimmed by 4 bases and 2 bases, with 11 bases remaining between them. Germline V gene data show CDR1 as SGDLS and CDR2 as YYNGEE. The CDR3 runs to 14 residues. The DNA for the CDR3 is TGTGCCAGCAGCCTCGGTTTCAACACAGATACGCAGTATTTT. This gives the protein CASSLGFNTDTQYF.